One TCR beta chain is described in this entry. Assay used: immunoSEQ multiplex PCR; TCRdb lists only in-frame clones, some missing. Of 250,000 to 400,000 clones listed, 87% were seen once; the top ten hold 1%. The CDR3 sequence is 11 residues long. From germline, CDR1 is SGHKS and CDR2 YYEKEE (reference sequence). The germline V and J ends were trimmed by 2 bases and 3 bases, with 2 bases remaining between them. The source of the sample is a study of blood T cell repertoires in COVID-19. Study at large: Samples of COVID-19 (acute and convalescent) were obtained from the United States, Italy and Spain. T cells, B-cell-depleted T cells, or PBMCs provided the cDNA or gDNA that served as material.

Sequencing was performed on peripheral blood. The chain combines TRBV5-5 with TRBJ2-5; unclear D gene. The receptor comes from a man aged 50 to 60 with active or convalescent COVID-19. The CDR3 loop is CASSFKETQYF. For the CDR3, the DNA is TGTGCCAGCAGCTTTAAAGAGACCCAGTACTTC.